This paragraph covers one TCR beta chain sequence. The target antigen is unknown. The data are from a study of cytomegalovirus exposure and HLA in healthy donors. Study findings and constraints: Reported results showed that the classifier diagnosed cytomegalovirus status with high specificity and sensitivity. There were 164 TCR beta chains listed as cytomegalovirus-associated.

CDR3 length: 14 residues. Germline V gene sequence: CDR1 LNHDA, CDR2 SQIVND (reference sequence). Trimming took 1 base from V and 6 from J; bases not matched to a gene: 6. Primers for the PCR totalled 60 Vbeta and 13 Jbeta. Original methodology: Tens of millions of unique TCR beta chains, about 10 million of them shared, were counted by a later analysis. The data were produced by immunoSEQ multiplex PCR, yet TCRdb's version contains in-frame clones alone and is incomplete. The DNA gave D and trimming, while V, J and clone size come from that table. Reported are around 50,000 clones; the ten largest clones contain 2% to 2.5%.

This clonotype was obtained from a female donor in good health and CMV-seronegative. This chain links TRBV19 with TRBJ2-7; 7 bases are a match to TRBD1. The sample consisted of PBMCs. DNA of the CDR3: TGTGCCAGTAGTATAGGGCAGGGGGTCCGCGAGCAGTACTTC. This gives the protein CASSIGQGVREQYF.